This T cell receptor (beta chain) was sequenced in a study of blood T cell repertoires in COVID-19. In the study overall: Samples representing acute and convalescent COVID-19 were sourced from the United States, Italy and Spain.

Generated by immunoSEQ multiplex PCR, the TCRdb table keeps only in-frame clones and is missing some. The sample contains over 200,000 clones, around 93% of which appear only once. The J segment lost 3 bases and the V segment lost 4 bases, leaving 3 bases of the junction unmatched. Germline loops: CDR1 LNHDA, CDR2 SQIVND (reference sequence). The CDR3 extends over 14 amino acids. The chain carries TRBV19 and TRBJ2-7; TRBD1 matches at 10 bases. The receptor was derived from a human donor in a cohort exposed to, infected with or recovered from COVID-19 (not recorded which). The donor label of this sample is uncertain. Sequenced input: PBMCs or T cells enriched from blood (not recorded which). The DNA of the CDR3 is TGTGCCAGTAGTAGGACAGGGGGTTTCTACGAGCAGTACTTC. Translation: CASSRTGGFYEQYF. The full variable domain, completed using reference TRBV19 and TRBJ2-7, is DGGITQSPKYLFRKEGQNVTLSCEQNLNHDAMYWYRQDPGQGLRLIYYSQIVNDFQKGDIAEGYSVSREKKESFPLTVTSAQKNPTAFYLCASSRTGGFYEQYFGPGTRLTVT.